A single sample is the source of the 17 T cell receptor beta chains below, sequenced in a study of cytomegalovirus exposure and HLA in healthy donors. Vbeta (60) and Jbeta (13) primers were used in the PCR. Clones were sequenced by immunoSEQ multiplex PCR, and TCRdb holds only the in-frame ones, with some missing. The sample shows about 170,000 clones, 62% of them seen only once. The source material was PBMCs. The receptors derive from a man between 35 and 55 years old in good health and CMV-seronegative.

The chain uses TRBV21-1 and TRBJ2-2; the table's D call of TRBD1 was not tested on the DNA. TRBV21-1 is an annotated pseudogene. CDR3 length: 15 residues. CDR3 amino acids: CASSKGDRNTGELFF. CDR3 sequence (DNA): TGTGCCAGCAGCAAAGGGGACAGGAACACCGGGGAGCTGTTTTTT.

The gene calls are TRBV5-6 and TRBJ2-7; D uncertain. Germline V CDR1 and CDR2: SGHDT, YYEEEE. This CDR3 spans 14 amino acids. Trimming shortened V by 0 bases and J by 4 bases, and 11 bases separated the two germline ends. In DNA, the CDR3 is TGTGCCAGCAGCTTGGGGAGTCGGTTTTACGAGCAGTACTTC. The encoded protein is CASSLGSRFYEQYF.

This rearrangement joins TRBV6-5 to TRBJ1-4; no clear D gene. The germline V and J ends were trimmed by 0 bases and 8 bases, with 7 bases remaining between them. This CDR3 contains 13 residues. The germline V gene encodes CDR1 MNHEY and CDR2 SVGAGI. CDR3 sequence reads: CASSYSPREKLFF. Here the CDR3 DNA reads TGTGCCAGCAGTTACTCCCCGAGAGAAAAACTGTTTTTT.

The J gene is TRBJ2-6, the V gene TRBV7-8, with 8 bases fitting TRBD1. V was clipped by 3 bases and J by 0 bases; unmatched bases: 4. CDR3 size: 17 residues. Looked up from germline, CDR1 is SGHVS and CDR2 is FQNEAQ. CDR3 bases: TGTGCCAGCAGCTTTCGGACAGGGTACTCTGGGGCCAACGTCCTGACTTTC. Residues: CASSFRTGYSGANVLTF.

This sequence joins TRBV21-1 and TRBJ2-7; the listed D gene, TRBD2, was not tested against the DNA. TRBV21-1 is a listed pseudogene. CDR3 length: 21 residues. CDR3 in amino acids: CASSTGRDFTIFSPSYYEQYF. The CDR3 DNA reads as TGTGCCAGCAGCACGGGGCGGGACTTTACAATTTTCTCCCCCTCCTACTACGAGCAGTACTTC.

V and J are TRBV27 and TRBJ1-6, with 10 positions matching TRBD1. V lost 5 bases and J lost 7; bases outside the gene matches: 5. The CDR3 has 15 residues. Germline CDR1 MNHEY, CDR2 SMNVEV (reference sequence). The CDR3 DNA follows: TGTGCCAGCAGTGCCTTGGACAGGGGGAATTCACCCCTCCACTTT. Translation: CASSALDRGNSPLHF.

This sequence joins TRBV6-1 and TRBJ1-2, with D uncertain. V lost 3 bases and J 3 bases, leaving 11 bases between the germline ends. Per germline, CDR1 MNHNS and CDR2 SASEGT. The CDR3 totals 14 residues. As DNA, the CDR3 is TGTGCCAGCAGTGAGTTAAGGACTGACTATGGCTACACCTTC. Its translation: CASSELRTDYGYTF.

This chain connects TRBV7-6 to TRBJ2-3; D is unclear. V lost 4 bases, J lost 0 bases, and 11 bases lay in between. Germline values: CDR1 SGHVS, CDR2 FNYEAQ. This CDR3 spans 15 amino acids. CDR3 sequence: CASSSRVFSTDTQYF. The CDR3 nucleotides are TGTGCCAGCAGCTCCCGGGTTTTTAGCACAGATACGCAGTATTTT.

The chain employs TRBV4-3 and TRBJ2-7, with 10 bases fitting TRBD1. The CDR3 has 16 amino acids. Germline CDR1 and CDR2: LGHNA and YSLEER. The junction had 8 bases not matched to a gene; V was cut back by 3 bases and J by 3 bases. DNA of the CDR3: TGCGCCAGCAGCCACTCCGGGACAGGGGAAATCTACGAGCAGTACTTC. Encoded protein: CASSHSGTGEIYEQYF.

The chain is built from TRBV11-3 and TRBJ2-3; D might be TRBD2 (5 bases). The CDR3 spans 14 residues. Germline CDR1 and CDR2: SGHNT and YENEEA. Between the trimmed V and J ends, which lost 3 bases and 6 bases, there was a span of 13 bases. CDR3 sequence reads: CASSLFGIKDTQYF. In DNA, the CDR3 is TGTGCCAGCAGCTTGTTCGGGATCAAGGATACGCAGTATTTT.

The chain employs TRBV9 and TRBJ1-3, with TRBD1 matching 9 bases. The V segment lost 4 bases and the J segment 6 bases; nucleotides outside the gene matches: 5. The CDR3 covers 14 residues. From germline, CDR1 is SGDLS and CDR2 YYNGEE. CDR3 bases: TGTGCCAGCAGCCCCAGGACAGGGGAAAACACCATATATTTT. Amino acid sequence: CASSPRTGENTIYF.

The chain uses TRBV1 and TRBJ2-3; the DNA was not used to check the table's D call, TRBD1. TRBV1 is listed as a pseudogene. There are 15 residues in the CDR3. The CDR3 nucleotides read TGCACCAGCAACCGCCCCGGACAGTTTGCAGATACGCAGTATTTT. It is translated as CTSNRPGQFADTQYF.

This clone was detected a few times. The chain links TRBV7-6 to TRBJ2-2; D not certain. This CDR3 has 13 amino acids. The germline CDR1 and CDR2 sequences are SGHVS and FNYEAQ. The germline V and J ends were trimmed by 1 base and 6 bases, with 6 bases remaining between them. The CDR3 coding sequence is TGTGCCAGCAGCTTAGTCGTCTCCGGGGAGCTGTTTTTT. Translated, it gives CASSLVVSGELFF.

This rearrangement joins TRBV6-5 to TRBJ1-1; D is ambiguous. The CDR3 loop spans 15 amino acids. CDR1 and CDR2 (germline): MNHEY, SVGAGI. Trimming removed 6 bases at V and 3 bases at J, with 17 bases between. The CDR3 DNA reads as TGTGCCAGCAGCCCTGGGAGGGCAGAGTACACTGAAGCTTTCTTT. It is translated as CASSPGRAEYTEAFF.

The chain employs TRBV30 and TRBJ1-2; D remains unclear. This CDR3 contains 15 residues. Trimming took off 4 bases at V and 8 bases at J, with 23 bases between the two ends. Germline CDR1 GTSNPN, CDR2 SVGIG (reference sequence). DNA for the CDR3: TGTGCCTGGACCCTTGGAGGGAGGGCAGAGCTAGGCTACACCTTC. Translation: CAWTLGGRAELGYTF.

This clone was picked up a small number of times. This chain links TRBV9 with TRBJ1-1; the match to TRBD1 covers 8 bases. J gave up 5 bases and V 0 bases, and 12 bases lay outside the gene matches. The germline V gene encodes CDR1 SGDLS and CDR2 YYNGEE. The CDR3 consists of 17 residues. CDR3 coding DNA: TGTGCCAGCAGCGTAGAAGGCTCGGGGGACAGGAGAACTGAAGCTTTCTTT. Encoded protein: CASSVEGSGDRRTEAFF.

J is TRBJ2-1 and V is TRBV5-1; 13 positions agree with TRBD2. Trimming took 0 bases from V and 8 from J; bases not matched to a gene: 2. The CDR3 has 15 residues. Germline V gene data show CDR1 as SGHRS and CDR2 as YFSETQ. The DNA for the CDR3 is TGCGCCAGCAGCTTGGAACTAGCGGGAGGGGATGAGCAGTTCTTC. This translates into CASSLELAGGDEQFF.